A selection of T cell receptor beta chains follows, all from one sample in a study of beta chain features in type 1 diabetes. The protocol was immunoSEQ multiplex PCR, while the TCRdb copy is restricted to in-frame clones and leaves out a portion. The sample lists about 360,000 clones; around 13% were seen once. Sequenced material: naive CD4+ T cells from blood. These receptors were collected from a man aged 18 to 29 in good health. CDR3s include the opening cysteine and the closing phenylalanine or tryptophan.

J gene	V gene	CDR3 protein
TRBJ2-7	TRBV5-6	CASSLFSYEQYF
TRBJ2-3	TRBV5-5	CASSKRLAGVDTQYF
TRBJ2-3	TRBV7-9	CASSRQSTDTQYF
TRBJ2-1	TRBV6-5	CASSYGTAANEQFF
TRBJ2-1	TRBV4-1	CASSLTGDVEQFF
TRBJ2-3	TRBV5-1	CASSLGLRTDTQYF
TRBJ2-6	TRBV4-3	CASSPRSGANVLTF
TRBJ1-1	TRBV4-3	CASSRQGARGNTEAFF
TRBJ1-2	TRBV19	CASSSRTGDTYGYTF
TRBJ1-2	TRBV9	CASSVDQDRGRFGYTF
TRBJ2-3	TRBV9	CASSLTSGGDTQYF
TRBJ2-4	TRBV28	CASSPNILTRSKNIQYF
TRBJ2-1	TRBV10-3	CATGDIVGGWNEQFF
TRBJ2-2	TRBV30	CALGQGAGGELFF
TRBJ1-1	TRBV10-3	CAISQLNTEAFF
TRBJ2-5	TRBV7-2	CASSLHPRLAKETQYF
TRBJ2-7	TRBV2	CASSPGTGIDVYEQYF
TRBJ2-3	TRBV5-4	CASKYDSRIDTQYF
TRBJ1-2	TRBV6-5	CASSYSGQLNYGYTF
TRBJ2-2	TRBV7-9	CASGGTPGGGELFF
TRBJ1-2	TRBV4-2	CASSPAGQGSGYTF
TRBJ1-1	TRBV11-3	CASSSGTAMNTEAFF
TRBJ2-6	TRBV21-1	CASSPKPQSGANVLTF
TRBJ1-2	TRBV4-1	CASSRRQEDYGYTF
TRBJ2-7	TRBV30	CAWTLTGEGEQYF
TRBJ2-1	TRBV9	CASSVSLSGGWNNEQFF
TRBJ1-1	TRBV29-1	CSVTATGGTEAFF
TRBJ2-7	TRBV5-8	CASSLSSGSSYEQYF
TRBJ2-6	TRBV14	CASSHTGAGANVLTF
TRBJ1-2	TRBV30	CAWSVWRQGLTF
TRBJ1-1	TRBV7-3	CASSSTDRVNTEAFF